Below, 31 T cell receptor beta chains from the same sample are listed, as sequenced in a study of blood T cell repertoires in COVID-19. Assay used: immunoSEQ multiplex PCR; TCRdb lists only in-frame clones, some missing. The sample includes fewer than 400,000 clones, 85% to 90% of them seen just once. The sequenced sample was peripheral blood. The source of these receptors is a woman aged 25 to 39 with COVID-19, enrolled during active disease.

This clone was seen a single time. The genes are TRBV5-6 and TRBJ2-3, with D possibly being TRBD2 (5 bases). Deletions cut 2 bases from V and 1 base from J, with 14 bases between. This CDR3 is built from 16 residues. Germline lookup yields CDR1 SGHDT and CDR2 YYEEEE. CDR3 bases: TGTGCCAGCAGCTTATCGCCGGGGTGGGGCACAGATACGCAGTATTTT. Protein product: CASSLSPGWGTDTQYF.

V is TRBV5-1 and J is TRBJ1-1; 11 bases align to TRBD1. Germline V gene lookup returns CDR1 SGHRS and CDR2 YFSETQ. The CDR3 spans 16 residues. The V segment lost 4 bases and the J segment 7 bases; nucleotides outside the gene matches: 12. In DNA, the CDR3 is TGCGCCAGCAGCCCCGGACAGGGGGCGAATGGGGTTGAAGCTTTCTTT. It codes for CASSPGQGANGVEAFF.

The chain joins TRBV19 to TRBJ2-7, with D possibly matching TRBD1 (6 bases). The CDR3 sequence is 14 residues long. The germline V gene encodes CDR1 LNHDA and CDR2 SQIVND (reference sequence). V was shortened by 5 bases and J by 0 bases, with 11 bases between the two germline ends. The CDR3 loop is CASSFDRSSYEQYF. In DNA form, the CDR3 reads TGTGCCAGTAGTTTCGACAGGAGCTCCTACGAGCAGTACTTC.

The chain joins TRBV5-1 to TRBJ2-3; 10 bases map to TRBD2. Trimming at V came to 4 bases and at J to 2 bases, leaving 7 bases not matched to a gene. The V gene's germline CDR1 is SGHRS and CDR2 YFSETQ. The CDR3 totals 16 residues. The CDR3 sequence: CASSPIAGGATDTQYF. CDR3 nucleotide sequence: TGCGCCAGCAGCCCTATAGCGGGAGGCGCCACAGATACGCAGTATTTT.

This chain joins TRBV27 and TRBJ1-2, with TRBD1 identical over 7 bases. Germline loops: CDR1 MNHEY, CDR2 SMNVEV (reference sequence). Trimming cost V 3 bases and J 8 bases; bases outside gene matches: 12. The CDR3 is 15 amino acids. The CDR3 reads CASSLIRGSVYGYTF. CDR3 in DNA: TGTGCCAGCAGTTTGATCAGGGGGTCGGTCTACGGCTACACCTTC.

This clone was recorded once. The chain links TRBV3-1 (or the pseudogene TRBV3-2) to TRBJ1-1; the D gene is possibly TRBD1 (5 bases). Germline V lookup: CDR1 LGHDT, CDR2 YNNKEL (reference sequence). The CDR3 is made up of 15 amino acids. V was pared by 2 bases and J by 5 bases, with 15 bases between. CDR3 coding DNA: TGTGCCAGCAGCCAAATAGGGCGGGGGAGAACTGAAGCTTTCTTT. Residues: CASSQIGRGRTEAFF.

V gene TRBV19 combines with J gene TRBJ2-2; 13 bases fit TRBD2. J lost 6 bases, V lost 6 bases, and 7 bases had no gene match. This CDR3 is 16 amino acids long. Germline lookup yields CDR1 LNHDA and CDR2 SQIVND (reference sequence). CDR3 sequence reads: CASSTGTSGDPGELFF. For the CDR3, the DNA is TGTGCCAGTAGCACCGGGACTAGCGGGGACCCCGGGGAGCTGTTTTTT. Full variable domain (missing parts from reference TRBV19 and TRBJ2-2): DGGITQSPKYLFRKEGQNVTLSCEQNLNHDAMYWYRQDPGQGLRLIYYSQIVNDFQKGDIAEGYSVSREKKESFPLTVTSAQKNPTAFYLCASSTGTSGDPGELFFGEGSRLTVL.

V usage is TRBV2 and J usage is TRBJ2-7, with a possible D match to TRBD1 (6 bases). The CDR3 extends over 12 amino acids. V was clipped by 6 bases and J by 3 bases, with 9 bases between them. Germline V gene sequence: CDR1 SNHLY, CDR2 FYNNEI. In DNA form, the CDR3 reads TGTGCCAGCAGAGGCAGGGGCTACGAGCAGTACTTC. This encodes CASRGRGYEQYF.

The V gene is TRBV2, the J gene TRBJ1-5, with 7 bases matching TRBD1. Germline lookup yields CDR1 SNHLY and CDR2 FYNNEI. V lost 6 bases and J lost 0; bases outside the gene matches: 5. This CDR3 has 15 residues. Here the CDR3 DNA reads TGTGCCAGCAGCAGGGACAGCCATAGCAATCAGCCCCAGCATTTT. It translates to CASSRDSHSNQPQHF.

The chain employs TRBV9 and TRBJ1-5; a possible D gene is TRBD1 (5 bases). The CDR3 has 14 amino acids. V was cut by 0 bases and J by 7 bases, with 11 bases left in between. Germline CDR1 is SGDLS and CDR2 is YYNGEE. The CDR3 region has the DNA TGTGCCAGCAGCGTAGGGGGGGTCGGGCAGCCCCAGCATTTT. This translates into CASSVGGVGQPQHF.

The chain is built from TRBV9 and TRBJ2-7; 13 bases line up with TRBD2. The CDR3 is made up of 14 amino acids. Germline CDR1 is SGDLS and CDR2 is YYNGEE. The ends lost 1 base at V and 9 bases at J; junction bases unmatched: 4. CDR3 sequence: CASSVWTSGSMQYF. CDR3 coding DNA: TGTGCCAGCAGCGTATGGACTAGCGGGAGTATGCAGTACTTC. The full variable domain, rest sourced from reference TRBV9 and TRBJ2-7, is DSGVTQTPKHLITATGQRVTLRCSPRSGDLSVYWYQQSLDQGLQFLIQYYNGEERAKGNILERFSAQQFPDLHSELNLSSLELGDSALYFCASSVWTSGSMQYFGPGTRLTVT.

The chain combines TRBV11-2 with TRBJ2-2, with D maybe TRBD1 (5 bases). The CDR3 is 17 residues long. V lost 3 bases, J lost 3 bases, and 17 bases lay in between. The germline V gene has CDR1 SGHAT and CDR2 FQNNGV. CDR3 residues: CASSFILRDRYTGELFF. The CDR3 DNA reads as TGTGCCAGCAGCTTCATTCTGCGTGACAGATACACCGGGGAGCTGTTTTTT.

The sample holds one count of this clone. The J gene is TRBJ2-1, the V gene TRBV7-9; no definite D call. V lost 1 base and J lost 5, with 9 bases in between. Germline V CDR1 and CDR2: SEHNR, FQNEAQ (reference sequence). This CDR3 has 14 amino acids. The CDR3 coding sequence is TGTGCCAGCAGCTTAGGCGGTCTGGACAATGAGCAGTTCTTC. Its translation: CASSLGGLDNEQFF.

The rearrangement links TRBV29-1 to TRBJ1-2, with TRBD1 matching over 11 bases. The CDR3 length is 14 residues. In germline, CDR1 is SQVTM, CDR2 ANQGSEA. The ends lost 3 bases at V and 4 bases at J; junction bases unmatched: 4. The CDR3 reads CSVDSGTGGYGYTF. CDR3 in DNA: TGCAGCGTTGACTCCGGGACAGGGGGCTATGGCTACACCTTC.

A few counts support this clone. The gene calls are TRBV4-1 and TRBJ2-7, with D possibly TRBD2 on 5 matching bases. Deletions cut 0 bases from V and 2 bases from J, with 20 bases between. CDR1 is MGHRA, CDR2 YSYEKL, per germline. The CDR3 has 18 residues. The CDR3 DNA is TGCGCCAGCAGCCAAGATCTTTTCGGGATGGGCAGCACCTACGAGCAGTACTTC. Protein: CASSQDLFGMGSTYEQYF.

V gene TRBV29-1 combines with J gene TRBJ1-2; 7 nucleotides match TRBD1. This CDR3 has 13 residues. Germline V gene data show CDR1 as SQVTM and CDR2 as ANQGSEA. V lost 4 bases to trimming and J lost 5 bases; unmatched junction nucleotides: 7. The CDR3 loop is CSVGPSGGYGYTF. The CDR3 nucleotides are TGCAGCGTTGGACCCTCAGGGGGGTATGGCTACACCTTC.

This chain links TRBV2 with TRBJ1-4; TRBD1 matches 8 bases. Germline loops: CDR1 SNHLY, CDR2 FYNNEI. The CDR3 length is 14 residues. V trimming: 8 bases; J trimming: 0 bases; junction bases outside the gene matches: 2. This chain's CDR3 is CASGQGATNEKLFF. CDR3 sequence (DNA): TGTGCCAGCGGACAGGGTGCAACTAATGAAAAACTGTTTTTT.

The chain is built from TRBV5-1 and TRBJ2-1; 9 bases agree with TRBD2. CDR3 length: 19 amino acids. Germline V gives CDR1 SGHRS, CDR2 YFSETQ. V lost 4 bases and J lost 4; bases outside the gene matches: 18. CDR3 DNA sequence: TGCGCCAGCAGCCCTCCCGCGGGGGGGTCTGGGTGGGTGTACAATGAGCAGTTCTTC. The encoded protein is CASSPPAGGSGWVYNEQFF.

This clone was picked up a small number of times. The chain employs TRBV18 and TRBJ2-1, with 13 bases aligning to TRBD2. The germline CDR1 and CDR2 sequences are KGHSH and LQKENI. The V gene end was trimmed by 6 bases and the J gene end by 4 bases; junction bases not matched to a gene: 3. The CDR3 length is 15 residues. Here the CDR3 DNA reads TGTGCCAGCTCGACGACTAGCGGGAGGTACAATGAGCAGTTCTTC. This encodes CASSTTSGRYNEQFF.

The chain employs TRBV19 and TRBJ1-1; TRBD1 might be the D (5 bases). The germline gives CDR1 LNHDA, CDR2 SQIVND (reference sequence). The CDR3 runs 12 residues. V was pared by 7 bases and J by 3 bases, with 9 bases between. As DNA, the CDR3 is TGTGCCAGTATGAGCAGGGACACTGAAGCTTTCTTT. Translating it yields CASMSRDTEAFF. Supplemented by reference TRBV19 and TRBJ1-1, the full variable domain reads DGGITQSPKYLFRKEGQNVTLSCEQNLNHDAMYWYRQDPGQGLRLIYYSQIVNDFQKGDIAEGYSVSREKKESFPLTVTSAQKNPTAFYLCASMSRDTEAFFGQGTRLTVV.

The chain links TRBV5-4 to TRBJ2-2; 11 nucleotides align to TRBD2. The CDR3 totals 16 residues. The V segment lost 2 bases and the J segment 6 bases; nucleotides outside the gene matches: 6. Per germline, CDR1 SGHNT and CDR2 YYREEE (reference sequence). CDR3 protein: CASSFLAGGPAGELFF. In nucleotides, the CDR3 is TGTGCCAGCAGCTTCTTAGCGGGAGGGCCGGCCGGGGAGCTGTTTTTT. The variable domain in full, with the rest retrieved from reference TRBV5-4 and TRBJ2-2, is ETGVTQSPTHLIKTRGQQVTLRCSSQSGHNTVSWYQQALGQGPQFIFQYYREEENGRGNFPPRFSGLQFPNYSSELNVNALELDDSALYLCASSFLAGGPAGELFFGEGSRLTVL.

This chain links TRBV5-1 with TRBJ2-7; 7 positions match TRBD1. V shed 4 bases and J 0 bases; nucleotides not matched to a gene: 7. The CDR3 has 15 residues. Per germline, CDR1 SGHRS and CDR2 YFSETQ. The CDR3 loop is CASSTQQGSSYEQYF. CDR3 nucleotides: TGCGCCAGCAGCACACAACAGGGGAGCTCCTACGAGCAGTACTTC.

Concerning this clone itself: Other DNA sequences within the sample encode an identical CDR3. The chain uses TRBV6-5 and TRBJ1-1; no clear D gene. The V end lost 6 bases, the J end lost 1 base, and 12 bases lay between the germline ends. Germline lookup yields CDR1 MNHEY and CDR2 SVGAGI. This CDR3 region has 14 residues. The CDR3 here is CASRPGQSNTEAFF. The CDR3 nucleotides are TGTGCCAGCAGACCTGGGCAGTCGAACACTGAAGCTTTCTTT.

As to this clone: The same CDR3 also results from other DNA sequences found in this sample. This chain uses TRBV5-6 with TRBJ2-1; the match to TRBD2 covers 7 bases. This CDR3 has 13 residues. V was pared by 0 bases and J by 7 bases, with 1 base of the junction left unmatched. Germline V gene data show CDR1 as SGHDT and CDR2 as YYEEEE. CDR3 nucleotides: TGTGCCAGCAGCTTGGCCGGGGGGAATGAGCAGTTCTTC. This gives the protein CASSLAGGNEQFF.

The chain recombines TRBV27 with TRBJ1-4; a weak D match, TRBD1 (5 bases). The V gene lost 7 bases and the J gene lost 5 bases, with 11 bases spanning the gap. Germline CDR1 is MNHEY and CDR2 is SMNVEV (reference sequence). The CDR3 consists of 13 residues. CDR3 region: CASTRQGNEKLFF. The DNA for the CDR3 is TGTGCCAGCACCCGGCAGGGAAATGAAAAACTGTTTTTT. The whole variable domain, remainder taken from reference TRBV27 and TRBJ1-4, is EAQVTQNPRYLITVTGKKLTVTCSQNMNHEYMSWYRQDPGLGLRQIYYSMNVEVTDKGDVPEGYKVSRKEKRNFPLILESPSPNQTSLYFCASTRQGNEKLFFGSGTQLSVL.

The V call is TRBV28, the J call TRBJ1-5; weak D call: TRBD1 (5 bases). This CDR3 is built from 17 residues. Germline CDR1 and CDR2: MDHEN and SYDVKM. V dropped 6 bases and J dropped 0 bases, with 18 bases sitting between them. The CDR3 DNA follows: TGTGCCAGCAGAGACGGCGACAGTGACCCTAGCAATCAGCCCCAGCATTTT. Its translation: CASRDGDSDPSNQPQHF.

This clone was detected once. The rearrangement links TRBV9 to TRBJ2-3; D ambiguous. V lost 0 bases and J lost 2, with 13 bases in between. Germline CDR1 and CDR2: SGDLS and YYNGEE. The CDR3 covers 16 residues. CDR3 loop: CASSVAGQGITDTQYF. The CDR3 nucleotides read TGTGCCAGCAGCGTAGCTGGGCAAGGTATCACAGATACGCAGTATTTT. The whole variable domain, filled in from reference TRBV9 and TRBJ2-3, reads DSGVTQTPKHLITATGQRVTLRCSPRSGDLSVYWYQQSLDQGLQFLIQYYNGEERAKGNILERFSAQQFPDLHSELNLSSLELGDSALYFCASSVAGQGITDTQYFGPGTRLTVL.

The V gene is TRBV15, the J gene TRBJ2-5; 14 bases are a match to TRBD2. The CDR3 covers 13 residues. The germline V gene encodes CDR1 LNHNV and CDR2 YYDKDF (reference sequence). V lost 8 bases, J lost 8 bases, and 4 bases stayed unmatched. The CDR3, as DNA: TGTGCCACCGGGACTAGCGGGAGTATCACCCAGTACTTC. Protein product: CATGTSGSITQYF. Looking up the rest from reference TRBV15 and TRBJ2-5 gives the full variable domain: DAMVIQNPRYQVTQFGKPVTLSCSQTLNHNVMYWYQQKSSQAPKLLFHYYDKDFNNEADTPDNFQSRRPNTSFCFLDIRSPGLGDTAMYLCATGTSGSITQYFGPGTRLLVL.

J is TRBJ1-1 and V is TRBV7-9, with 7 positions matching TRBD1. V shed 1 base, J shed 7 bases, and the junction held 0 bases outside the gene matches. The CDR3 extends over 12 amino acids. Germline-derived CDR1 and CDR2 are SEHNR and FQNEAQ (reference sequence). The CDR3 bases are TGTGCCAGCAGCTTAGACAGGGGTGAAGCTTTCTTT. Translated, it gives CASSLDRGEAFF.

The CDR3, as DNA: TGTGCCAGCAGCTTAGTTCCGGGACAGGGATCCTACGAGCAGTACTTC. Encoded protein: CASSLVPGQGSYEQYF. J is TRBJ2-7 and V is TRBV7-2; 9 bases line up with TRBD1. This CDR3 contains 16 residues. V lost 1 base and J lost 1; bases outside the gene matches: 5. CDR1 is SGHTA, CDR2 FQGNSA, per germline.

The chain recombines TRBV14 with TRBJ1-1; D might be TRBD1 (6 bases). Germline CDR1 reads SGHDN; CDR2 reads FVKESK. This CDR3 is 13 amino acids long. Trimming removed 1 base at V and 4 bases at J, with 7 bases between. Here the CDR3 DNA reads TGTGCCAGCAGCCAAGTAGGGGGCACTGAAGCTTTCTTT. This gives the protein CASSQVGGTEAFF.